This T cell receptor beta chain was profiled in a study of HIV-infected children after antiretroviral therapy interruption. As for treatment: PENTA 11 planned treatment interruption arm or continuous ART arm. CDR1 is DFQATT, CDR2 SNEGSKA, per germline (reference sequence). This CDR3 comprises 15 residues. Trimming took 3 bases from V and 5 from J; bases not matched to a gene: 6. A 3' RACE protocol on RNA, with unique molecular identifiers, produced the TCR library. TCRdb fed the 3' RACE reads into MiXCR, producing one record per CDR3 protein. The sample includes fewer than 50,000 distinct CDR3 sequences, more than 3.5% of them seen just once. At least ten counts were recorded for this clonotype.

The V and J genes are TRBV20-1 and TRBJ2-1; 11 bases line up with TRBD2. This sample comprised CD45RA+ CD4+ T cells from PBMCs, pooled from several time points, obtained from a donor given antiretroviral therapy, either interrupted or continuous. The subset is: naive CD4+ CD45RA+ CD45RO- T cells. The source is a pool of human donors with HIV. CDR3 nucleotide sequence: TGCAGTGCTAGGGCGGGGACTAGCGGAAACAATGAGCAGTTCTTC. Protein: CSARAGTSGNNEQFF.